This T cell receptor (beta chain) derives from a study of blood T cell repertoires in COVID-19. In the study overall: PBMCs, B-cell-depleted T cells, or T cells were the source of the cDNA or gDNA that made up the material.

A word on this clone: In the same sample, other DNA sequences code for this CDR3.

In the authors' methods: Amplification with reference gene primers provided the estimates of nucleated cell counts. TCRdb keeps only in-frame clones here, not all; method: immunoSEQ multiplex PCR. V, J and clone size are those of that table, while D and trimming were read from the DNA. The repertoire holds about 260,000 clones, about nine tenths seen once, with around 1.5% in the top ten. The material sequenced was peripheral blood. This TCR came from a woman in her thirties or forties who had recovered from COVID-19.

For the CDR3, the DNA is TGTGCCAGCAGCGTGGGACAGGGTAACAATGAGCAGTTCTTC. Translation gives CASSVGQGNNEQFF. The chain employs TRBV9 and TRBJ2-1; 9 nucleotides agree with TRBD1. From germline, CDR1 is SGDLS and CDR2 YYNGEE. Trimming at V came to 2 bases and at J to 5 bases, leaving 2 bases not matched to a gene. CDR3 size: 14 residues.